This T cell receptor (beta chain) was recovered during a study of cytomegalovirus exposure and HLA in healthy donors (dated by TCRdb to the late 2010s). Broadly, across the study: In an earlier analysis of several hundred of the donors, 276 Gb of sequence data and 100 million or so unique TCR beta sequences from about 179 million T cells were reported. An early release that covered fewer than 750 HLA-typed donors contained 250 to 350 gigabases of sequencing data and tens of millions of unique TCR sequences. Of the roughly 400 genotyped donors, about 80% fell in the genetic ancestry cluster associated with self-reported Caucasian donors. The study aimed to test whether signatures of past pathogen exposure could be identified by cataloging public T cell receptors. The study used immunosequencing to profile the T cell repertoires of some 600 subjects and linked those repertoires to cytomegalovirus serostatus. Along with the roughly 700-subject first cohort, a separate validation cohort of 120 different subjects was used. The study combined high-throughput TCR immunosequencing, statistical association of individual TCRs with disease status, and machine learning to predict cytomegalovirus infection status. A later analysis re-examined previously published TCR beta repertoires from roughly 720 donors and added high-resolution HLA genotyping to investigate patterns of TCR occurrence. Rather than using new phenotypic data, the later analysis identified candidate immune exposures from TCR beta sequences and from how often those sequences occurred across donors. To decide whether each TCR beta V gene segment behaved as functional or pseudogenic, an earlier analysis of fewer than 750 of the donors relied on high-throughput TCR beta sequencing. Donor age, sex, ethnicity and CMV serostatus were collected together with the repertoire data. A later genetic analysis used genome-wide SNP genotypes for about 65% of the 666 donors, treating that subset as a discovery cohort. All discovery cohort repertoires had been generated using a single sequencing platform. HLA typing covered class I and class II loci at four-digit resolution. Typing coverage differed by locus: A, B, C, DRB1 and DQB1 were typed in roughly 620-630 donors, DQA1 in about 560, DPA1 in some 570, and DPB1 in 450 to 490. Roughly 5 DR-DQ haplotypes were handled as single units for association and clustering, since linkage in the cohort was strong. Among several hundred genotyped donors of the cohort, an average of roughly 230,000 unique TCR beta nucleotide sequences was sequenced per donor, of which about 18% were non-productive.

Library preparation used the immunoSEQ multiplex PCR assay. For the multiplex PCR, a mixture combining 60 forward primers for TCR Vbeta segments and 13 reverse primers for TCR Jbeta segments was used. The CDR3 region of rearranged TCR beta genes was amplified from genomic DNA by a multiplex PCR assay. The Illumina HiSeq System was used to sequence the amplified TCR beta libraries as 87-base-pair reads. Processing in the source paper ran as follows. Across the 500 to 750 repertoires, a later analysis counted 78 million or so unique TCR beta chains, some 11 million of which were shared by at least two donors. Raw reads were error-corrected and collapsed into unique sequences by a nearest-neighbor algorithm in which closely related sequences were merged to remove PCR and sequencing errors. V, D and J gene segments were assigned by aligning CDR3 sequences to IMGT reference sequences. For a sequence to be retained, a match of at least six nucleotides was required to both a V gene segment and a J gene segment. A rearrangement counted as productive if the CDR3 had no stop codons and remained in frame with V and J, and every other rearrangement counted as non-productive. Following IMGT convention, CDR3 was defined as the stretch from the second conserved V-encoded cysteine up to the conserved J-encoded phenylalanine. Sequences without an unambiguous match to a single V gene segment were excluded from the earlier analysis of approximately 600 of the donors. In an earlier analysis of some 590 of the donors, a V segment was called functional when productive rearrangements were above 56.7%, and segregating when the standard deviation between donors exceeded 5%. A statistical classification framework was developed to diagnose cytomegalovirus status using the catalog of TCR beta chain sequences. In a later analysis, TCR nucleotide sequences were compared against IMGT/GENE-DB human TR gene sequences so that V and J genes could be assigned. The TCRdist pipeline was used in a later analysis to assign CDR3 sequences and most-parsimonious VDJ recombination scenarios. In a later analysis, every TCR beta chain was defined by the combination of its CDR3 amino acid sequence and its V-gene family, and reads without a unique V-gene family were dropped. In a later analysis, fewer than 650 highly shared, low-generation-probability nucleotide sequences were removed to address suspected cross-contamination and a sequencing artifact. In a later analysis, a clonal expansion index was calculated for each public chain from normalized within-repertoire ranks of inferred template counts. A later analysis computed generation probabilities with a VDJ recombination model fitted to out-of-frame rearrangements, and checked the results against IGoR. In a later analysis, TCR-TCR, TCR-HLA and TCR-CMV co-occurrence was scored with hypergeometric tests, and a repertoire-size bias correction was applied to TCR pairs. To estimate false discovery rates, a later analysis permuted the HLA or CMV assignments 20 times. In a later analysis, co-occurring TCRs were grouped with DBSCAN, and TCRdist sequence similarity was added when clustering was performed within HLA-allele-positive subsets. Co-occurrence clustering excluded repertoires with fewer than 30,000 or more than 120,000 public chains, plus five with anomalous nucleotide sharing. TCRdb stores this immuneACCESS table with in-frame sequences only. Part of the clones is absent; in the studies checked, under half of the shortfall reflects unresolved V genes, and no reason is known for the rest. V and J calls and clone size come straight from that table; D and trimming were deduced from the DNA. This sample lists some 170,000 clones; about 69% were detected once. The ten biggest clones cover roughly 2.8% of the sample.

Beyond this particular receptor, the publication reports: When HLA alleles, especially DR and DQ, strongly co-occurred, TCR associations were difficult to assign to individual alleles. A later analysis found that HLA-associated TCR beta chains were more clonally expanded and had lower generation probabilities than equally common non-associated chains. About 17 rarely observed V segments, including chromosome 9 orphons, were excluded from the earlier analysis of a few hundred of the donors because counts were too low. A later analysis found that TCR association rates varied across HLA loci, with DRB1 alleles showing the most associated TCRs and HLA-C alleles the fewest. A cluster of highly shared sequence variants was judged likely to represent a technical artifact of the sequencing pipeline. According to the authors, the approach could potentially be generalized to other disease states and immunological phenotypes. An association between a missense DCLRE1C variant and V-gene and J-gene trimming of TCR beta chains was found in a later genetic analysis and replicated in an independent cohort. Linkage disequilibrium might explain the correlated functional status among segregating V segments, but an unknown experimental factor could not be ruled out. Across donors, most TCR sequences were observed very rarely, whereas some public TCRs were present in many individuals. In a later analysis, about 17,000 TCR beta sequences were associated with specific HLA alleles at a false discovery rate of 0.05. Sequencing depth was assumed to be roughly uniform across donors in the presence/absence analyses, though that assumption may not hold. Three of the identified cytomegalovirus-associated TCR beta chains were confirmed in vitro to be specific for cytomegalovirus antigens. A total of 150 or so TCR beta chains were listed by the study as associated with cytomegalovirus. According to a later genetic analysis, donors in an Asian-associated ancestry cluster had fewer N-insertions in productive TCRs than the roughly 670-donor mean. Most CMV-associated TCR beta chains appeared to be HLA-restricted in a later analysis, and the HLA associations seemed to be driven largely by CMV exposure. The cohort was sequenced for TCR beta chains only, and without alpha or paired-chain data the features that could be detected were limited. A further reported finding was that TCR beta sequences accurately predicted the HLA-A and HLA-B alleles for most subjects in the first cohort. Because some donors lacked HLA typing at each locus, the association tests relied only on the typed subset. In both the original and validation cohorts, the classifier was reported to diagnose cytomegalovirus status with high specificity and sensitivity. CMV serostatus was the only immune exposure information available for the cohort. An earlier analysis of approximately 570 of the donors showed that most TCR beta V segments appeared in productive rearrangements either about 87% or about 30% of the time, which broadly matched IMGT annotations. In a later analysis, several top co-occurrence clusters were reported to appear linked to parvovirus B19, influenza, CMV and Epstein-Barr virus.

Note on this clone: Its antigen specificity is not known. Nothing much larger sits one base from this clone, and base qualities are not available.

The cohort was made up of 666 healthy bone marrow donors. At the time of sampling, every cohort member was nominally healthy, though immune exposures that went unrecorded were likely present. The donor was CMV seronegative and belonged to the group of over 350 seronegative cohort members. A peripheral blood sample was collected from each donor, and TCR beta sequencing was performed on peripheral blood mononuclear cells. Genomic DNA extraction from the blood cell samples was performed with the Qiagen DNeasy Blood Extraction Kit. The sequence came from a male donor in good health and CMV-seronegative. Sequencing input: PBMCs.

The CDR3 amino acid sequence is: CASSQGLAGGDEQFF. The DNA reads as follows: TGTGCCAGCAGCCAGGGACTAGCGGGAGGGGATGAGCAGTTCTTC. Here the chain combines TRBV7-2 and TRBJ2-1; TRBD2 matches 16 bases in the middle. The germline V gene gives CDR1 as SGHTA and CDR2 as FQGNSA. V is cut back by 5 bases and J by 8 bases, with 3 bases in the junction unmatched. Inclusive of the bounding cysteine and phenylalanine, the CDR3 is 15 residues long. Only the CDR3 part of the read is kept: 45 bases, read in frame from the first base.